These 17 T cell receptor beta chains were sequenced from one sample in a study of blood T cell repertoires in COVID-19. This table comes from immunoSEQ multiplex PCR, and its TCRdb copy is limited to in-frame clones, with some not included. The sample has roughly 330,000 clones, approximately 88% seen once. Sequencing used peripheral blood. Receptors originate from a man aged 25 to 45 with COVID-19, enrolled during active disease.

The genes are TRBV2 and TRBJ1-2; D possibly corresponds to TRBD1 (5 bases). V gave up 10 bases and J gave up 8 bases, with 17 bases separating them. Germline V gives CDR1 SNHLY, CDR2 FYNNEI. This CDR3 is 12 amino acids long. CDR3 sequence: CANLDTVVGYTF. CDR3 nucleotide sequence: TGTGCCAACCTGGACACTGTCGTCGGCTACACCTTC.

The chain carries TRBV19 and TRBJ2-2; TRBD1 is a possible D gene (6 bases). Looked up from germline, CDR1 is LNHDA and CDR2 is SQIVND (reference sequence). V was shortened by 4 bases and J by 6 bases, with 9 bases between the two germline ends. The CDR3 has 13 amino acids. The CDR3 DNA sequence: TGTGCCAGTAGTAAACAGGGCTCCGGGGAGCTGTTTTTT. Its protein is CASSKQGSGELFF. Full variable domain (rest looked up from reference TRBV19 and TRBJ2-2): DGGITQSPKYLFRKEGQNVTLSCEQNLNHDAMYWYRQDPGQGLRLIYYSQIVNDFQKGDIAEGYSVSREKKESFPLTVTSAQKNPTAFYLCASSKQGSGELFFGEGSRLTVL.

The CDR3: CASSEVSDTRWTGELFF. As DNA, the CDR3 is TGCGCCAGCAGCGAAGTATCGGACACCCGGTGGACCGGGGAGCTGTTTTTT. J is TRBJ2-2 and V is TRBV23-1; the D gene is possibly TRBD1 (5 bases). TRBV23-1 is treated as an ORF (open reading frame) with a function not yet certain. V lost 6 bases and J 5 bases, leaving 22 bases between the germline ends. The CDR3 consists of 17 residues.

The chain employs TRBV4-2 and TRBJ2-3, with 14 bases fitting TRBD2. The V gene's germline CDR1 is LGHNA and CDR2 YNFKEQ. There are 16 residues in the CDR3. The V and J ends lost 1 base and 13 bases, in that order; junction bases with no gene match: 10. CDR3 sequence: CASSQVEGLAGGREYF. The CDR3 DNA is TGTGCCAGCAGCCAAGTGGAAGGACTAGCGGGAGGAAGGGAGTATTTT.

This chain uses TRBV11-2 with TRBJ2-7; 7 bases align to TRBD2. CDR3 length equals 14 residues. Per germline, CDR1 SGHAT and CDR2 FQNNGV. The J segment lost 3 bases and the V segment lost 5 bases, leaving 7 bases of the junction unmatched. The CDR3 region has the DNA TGTGCCAGCAGCCGGTGGGGGGGAGGCTACGAGCAGTACTTC. Translated: CASSRWGGGYEQYF.

The J gene is TRBJ2-2, the V gene TRBV6-2 or TRBV6-3; D is uncertain. Germline CDR1 MNHEY, CDR2 SVGEGT. CDR3 length: 13 amino acids. V dropped 2 bases and J dropped 6 bases, with 7 bases sitting between them. CDR3 residues: CASSYPGPGELFF. In DNA form, the CDR3 reads TGTGCCAGCAGTTACCCGGGTCCCGGGGAGCTGTTTTTT.

The chain recombines TRBV5-5 with TRBJ1-5; no clear D gene. The V and J ends lost 1 base and 12 bases respectively, with 14 bases between them. The CDR3 is 13 amino acids. The V gene's germline CDR1 is SGHKS and CDR2 YYEKEE (reference sequence). Written as DNA, the CDR3 is TGTGCCAGCAGCTTGCGATTTGGGGAGGACCAGCATTTT. As protein: CASSLRFGEDQHF.

This rearrangement joins TRBV5-1 to TRBJ2-7; tentatively, D is TRBD2 (6 bases). The V and J ends lost 1 base and 1 base respectively, with 15 bases between them. CDR3 length: 16 residues. Germline assignment: CDR1 SGHRS and CDR2 YFSETQ. The CDR3 is CASSLWSGDWSYEQYF. For the CDR3, the DNA is TGCGCCAGCAGCTTGTGGTCGGGGGATTGGTCCTACGAGCAGTACTTC.

This chain uses TRBV7-3 with TRBJ2-5, with 10 positions matching TRBD1. The CDR3 is 14 residues long. Germline assignment: CDR1 SGHTA and CDR2 FQGTGA. V lost 5 bases to trimming and J lost 2 bases; unmatched junction nucleotides: 2. CDR3 protein: CASSRTGGQETQYF. The DNA of the CDR3 is TGTGCCAGCAGCCGGACAGGGGGACAAGAGACCCAGTACTTC.

The J gene is TRBJ2-1, the V gene TRBV7-2; TRBD2 aligns across 11 bases. The ends lost 3 bases at V and 10 bases at J; junction bases unmatched: 8. This CDR3 is built from 15 residues. Germline V gives CDR1 SGHTA, CDR2 FQGNSA. The CDR3 here is CASSLVSGGAGEQFF. The CDR3 nucleotides are TGTGCCAGCAGCTTGGTTAGCGGGGGGGCAGGCGAGCAGTTCTTC.

This clone showed up just once. The V gene is TRBV7-2, the J gene TRBJ2-3; D might be TRBD2 (6 bases). Germline V gives CDR1 SGHTA, CDR2 FQGNSA. Trimming removed 7 bases at V and 1 base at J, with 12 bases between. The CDR3 loop spans 14 amino acids. The CDR3 loop is CASIRDSGTDTQYF. DNA for the CDR3: TGTGCCAGCATCAGGGACTCTGGCACAGATACGCAGTATTTT.

This chain joins TRBV3-1 (or the pseudogene TRBV3-2) and TRBJ2-3; D is unresolved. CDR1 and CDR2 (germline): LGHDT, YNNKEL (reference sequence). V lost 1 base to trimming and J lost 0 bases, with 5 bases between them. CDR3 length: 14 residues. The CDR3 nucleotides read TGTGCCAGCAGCCAAGTAGTAAGCACAGATACGCAGTATTTT. Its translation: CASSQVVSTDTQYF.

This clone has more than one count but fewer than ten. The V call is TRBV2, the J call TRBJ2-2; TRBD2 matches 13 bases. With 0 bases clipped from V and 10 bases from J, the junction kept 5 bases outside the gene matches. CDR1 and CDR2 (germline): SNHLY, FYNNEI. This CDR3 has 16 residues. The CDR3 DNA reads TGTGCCAGCAGTGAAGCCCGACTAGCGGGAGGCGAGGAGCTGTTTTTT. This gives the protein CASSEARLAGGEELFF.

V is TRBV6-1 and J is TRBJ1-2; D uncertain. V lost 1 base to trimming and J lost 7 bases, with 13 bases between them. From germline, CDR1 is MNHNS and CDR2 SASEGT. This CDR3 comprises 14 residues. The DNA for the CDR3 is TGTGCCAGCAGTGAAGACGGAGCACAACCTGGCTACACCTTC. Amino acid sequence: CASSEDGAQPGYTF.

The chain combines TRBV27 with TRBJ1-2; a weak D match, TRBD1 (6 bases). Germline CDR1 reads MNHEY; CDR2 reads SMNVEV (reference sequence). V dropped 3 bases and J dropped 3 bases, with 14 bases sitting between them. The CDR3 consists of 15 residues. The CDR3 DNA reads TGTGCCAGCAGTTTGGATGGGGGCCGGGACTATGGCTACACCTTC. Protein: CASSLDGGRDYGYTF.

This chain links TRBV10-3 with TRBJ2-7; weak D call: TRBD2 (5 bases). V lost 6 bases, J lost 3 bases, and 9 bases lay in between. CDR1 is ENHRY, CDR2 SYGVKD, per germline. The CDR3 has 12 residues. In DNA, the CDR3 is TGTGCCATCAGGGGCGCGGGCTACGAGCAGTACTTC. It is translated as CAIRGAGYEQYF.

Only one count was recorded for this clone. DNA for the CDR3: TGTGCCAGCAGTTTAGGAGACAGGGGGAAGTACTTC. Translating gives CASSLGDRGKYF. This chain connects TRBV12-3 or TRBV12-4 to TRBJ2-7; 9 positions agree with TRBD1. V dropped 1 base and J dropped 11; count of bases not matched to a gene: 3. The CDR3 length is 12 residues.